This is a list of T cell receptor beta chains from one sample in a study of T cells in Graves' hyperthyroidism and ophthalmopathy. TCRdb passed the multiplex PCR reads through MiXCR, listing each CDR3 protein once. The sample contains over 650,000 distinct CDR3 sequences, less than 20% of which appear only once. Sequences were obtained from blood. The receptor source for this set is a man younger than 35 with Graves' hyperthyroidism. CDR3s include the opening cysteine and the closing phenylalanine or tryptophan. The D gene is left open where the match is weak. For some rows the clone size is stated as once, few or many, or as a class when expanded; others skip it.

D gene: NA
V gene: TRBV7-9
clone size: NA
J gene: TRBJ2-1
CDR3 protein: CASNLGLPNEQFF
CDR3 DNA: TGTGCCAGCAACCTAGGTCTCCCCAATGAGCAGTTCTTC

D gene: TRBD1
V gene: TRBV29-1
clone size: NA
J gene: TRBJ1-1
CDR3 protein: CSVAGTVTTNTEAFF
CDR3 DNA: TGCAGCGTGGCCGGGACAGTGACGACGAACACTGAAGCTTTCTTT

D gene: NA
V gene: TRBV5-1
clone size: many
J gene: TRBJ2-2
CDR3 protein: CASSFGTSNTGELFF
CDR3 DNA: TGCGCCAGCAGCTTCGGGACCTCGAACACCGGGGAGCTGTTTTTT

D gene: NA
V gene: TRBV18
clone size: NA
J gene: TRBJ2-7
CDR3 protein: CASSLRALSSDEQYF
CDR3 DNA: TGTGCCAGCTCCCTCCGGGCCCTCTCAAGTGACGAGCAGTACTTC

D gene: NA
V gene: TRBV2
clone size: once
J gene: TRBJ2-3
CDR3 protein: CAGGSTDTQYF
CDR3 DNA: TGTGCCGGCGGTAGCACAGATACGCAGTATTTT

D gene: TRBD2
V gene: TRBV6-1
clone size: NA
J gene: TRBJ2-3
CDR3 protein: CASSDLLAGGTDTQYF
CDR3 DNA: TGTGCCAGCAGTGACCTACTAGCGGGGGGCACAGATACGCAGTATTTT

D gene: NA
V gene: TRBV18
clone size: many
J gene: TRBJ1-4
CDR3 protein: CASSPQMDRGDEKLFF
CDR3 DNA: TGTGCCAGCTCACCTCAGATGGACAGAGGGGATGAAAAACTGTTTTTT

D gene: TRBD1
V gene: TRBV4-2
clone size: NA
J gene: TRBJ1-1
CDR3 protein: CASSYSGQANTEAFF
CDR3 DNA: TGTGCCAGCAGCTATTCCGGACAGGCGAACACTGAAGCTTTCTTT

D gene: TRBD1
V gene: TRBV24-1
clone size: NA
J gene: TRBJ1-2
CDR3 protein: CATSDPDRGAGYTF
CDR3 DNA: TGTGCCACCAGTGATCCGGACAGGGGGGCTGGCTACACCTTC

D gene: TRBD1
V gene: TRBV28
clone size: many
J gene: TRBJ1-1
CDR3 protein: CASSGTGGTEAFF
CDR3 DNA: TGTGCCAGCAGCGGTACAGGGGGCACTGAAGCTTTCTTT

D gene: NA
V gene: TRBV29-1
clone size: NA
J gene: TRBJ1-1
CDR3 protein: CSVPLGREAFF
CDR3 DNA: TGCAGCGTCCCCCTGGGCAGGGAAGCTTTCTTT

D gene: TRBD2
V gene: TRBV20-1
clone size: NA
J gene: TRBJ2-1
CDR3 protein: CSATSGSFNNEQFF
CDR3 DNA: TGCAGTGCTACCAGCGGGAGTTTCAACAATGAGCAGTTCTTC

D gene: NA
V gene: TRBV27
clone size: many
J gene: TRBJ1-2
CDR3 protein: CASAGRRMGYTF
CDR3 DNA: TGTGCCAGCGCGGGACGGCGGATGGGCTACACCTTC

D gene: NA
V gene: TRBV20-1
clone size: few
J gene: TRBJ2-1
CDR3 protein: CSAPTSAFNEQFF
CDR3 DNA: TGCAGTGCTCCGACCTCCGCATTCAATGAGCAGTTCTTC

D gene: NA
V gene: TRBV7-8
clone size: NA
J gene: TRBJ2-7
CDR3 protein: CASSEGVDDSADEQYF
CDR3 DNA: TGTGCCAGCAGCGAGGGGGTCGATGACTCGGCCGACGAGCAGTACTTC

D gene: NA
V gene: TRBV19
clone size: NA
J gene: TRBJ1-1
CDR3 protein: CASSITSRFTEAFF
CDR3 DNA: TGTGCCAGTAGTATCACCAGTCGGTTCACTGAAGCTTTCTTT

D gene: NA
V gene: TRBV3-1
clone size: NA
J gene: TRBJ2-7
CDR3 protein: CASSQDSLGEQYF
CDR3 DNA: TGTGCCAGCAGCCAAGATTCGCTCGGCGAGCAGTACTTC

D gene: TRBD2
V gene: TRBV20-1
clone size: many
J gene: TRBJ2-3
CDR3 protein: CSARKLAGVDTQYF
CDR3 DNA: TGCAGTGCTAGAAAGCTAGCGGGAGTGGATACGCAGTATTTT

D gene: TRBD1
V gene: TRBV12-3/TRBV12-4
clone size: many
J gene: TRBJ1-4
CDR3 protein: CASSFPGQGARSSGKLFF
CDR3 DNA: TGTGCCAGCAGTTTCCCGGGACAGGGGGCGCGAAGTTCAGGAAAACTGTTTTTT

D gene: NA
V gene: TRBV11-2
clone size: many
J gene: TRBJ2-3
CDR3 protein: CASSPLASLFADTQYF
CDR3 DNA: TGTGCCAGCAGCCCCTTAGCGTCCCTCTTCGCAGATACGCAGTATTTT

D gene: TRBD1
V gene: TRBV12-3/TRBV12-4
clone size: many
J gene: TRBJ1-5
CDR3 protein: CASRKGQSNQPQHF
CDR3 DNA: TGTGCCAGCAGAAAGGGACAGAGTAATCAGCCCCAGCATTTT

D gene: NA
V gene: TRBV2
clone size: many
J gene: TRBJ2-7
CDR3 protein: CASSEKVVGAYEQYF
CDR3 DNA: TGTGCCAGCAGTGAAAAGGTAGTGGGGGCATACGAGCAGTACTTC

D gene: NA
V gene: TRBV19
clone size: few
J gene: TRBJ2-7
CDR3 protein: CASSILVGAYEQYF
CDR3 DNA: TGTGCCAGTAGTATCCTCGTAGGGGCCTACGAGCAGTACTTC

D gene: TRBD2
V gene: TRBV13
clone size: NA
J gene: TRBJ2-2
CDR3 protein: CASSPIAGGLYTGELFF
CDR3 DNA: TGTGCCAGCAGCCCTATAGCGGGAGGGCTTTACACCGGGGAGCTGTTTTTT

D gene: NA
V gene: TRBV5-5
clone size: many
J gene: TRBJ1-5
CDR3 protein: CASSLSVSRPQHF
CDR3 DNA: TGTGCCAGCAGCTTGAGTGTCTCGAGGCCCCAGCATTTT

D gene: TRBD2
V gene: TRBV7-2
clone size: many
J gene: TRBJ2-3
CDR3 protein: CASSRTSSTDTQYF
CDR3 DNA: TGTGCCAGCAGTCGGACTAGCAGCACAGATACGCAGTATTTT

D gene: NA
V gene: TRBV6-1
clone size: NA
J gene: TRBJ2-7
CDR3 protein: CASSEAPLGLALEQYF
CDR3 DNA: TGTGCCAGCAGTGAAGCGCCTCTAGGCCTAGCGCTCGAGCAGTACTTC

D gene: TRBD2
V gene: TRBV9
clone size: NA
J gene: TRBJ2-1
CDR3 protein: CASSPGAGGGYNEQFF
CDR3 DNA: TGTGCCAGCAGCCCAGGGGCGGGAGGGGGATACAATGAGCAGTTCTTC

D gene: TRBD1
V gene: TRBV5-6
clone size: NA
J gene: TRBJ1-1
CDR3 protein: CASSPTGGVAEAFF
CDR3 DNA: TGTGCCAGCAGCCCGACAGGGGGGGTTGCTGAAGCTTTCTTT

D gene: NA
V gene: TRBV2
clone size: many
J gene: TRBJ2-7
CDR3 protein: CASSPPGPYSYEQYF
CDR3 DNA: TGTGCCAGCAGTCCTCCGGGGCCGTACTCCTACGAGCAGTACTTC

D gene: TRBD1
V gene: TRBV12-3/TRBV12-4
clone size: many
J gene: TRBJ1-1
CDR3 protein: CASRGQSTEAFF
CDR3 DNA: TGTGCCAGCAGGGGACAGAGCACTGAAGCTTTCTTT

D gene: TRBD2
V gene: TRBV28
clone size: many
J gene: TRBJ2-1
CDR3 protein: CASSSYSGRGYNEQFF
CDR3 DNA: TGTGCCAGCAGTTCCTATAGCGGGAGGGGGTACAATGAGCAGTTCTTC

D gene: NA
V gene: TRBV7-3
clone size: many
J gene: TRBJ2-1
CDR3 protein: CASSSRIGGEQFF
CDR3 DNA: TGTGCCAGCAGCTCACGTATAGGGGGTGAGCAGTTCTTC

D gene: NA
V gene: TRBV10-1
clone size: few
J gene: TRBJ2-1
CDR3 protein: CASSEEGGNEQFF
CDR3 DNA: TGCGCCAGCAGTGAAGAGGGGGGCAATGAGCAGTTCTTC

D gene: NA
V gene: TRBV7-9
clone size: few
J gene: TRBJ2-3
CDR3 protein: CASSLGSKATDTQYF
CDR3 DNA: TGTGCCAGCAGCTTGGGGAGCAAGGCCACAGATACGCAGTATTTT

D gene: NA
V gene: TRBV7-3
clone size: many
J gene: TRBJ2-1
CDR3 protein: CASSLGGAGWGGLYNEQFF
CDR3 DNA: TGTGCCAGCAGCTTAGGGGGAGCAGGATGGGGTGGACTCTACAATGAGCAGTTCTTC

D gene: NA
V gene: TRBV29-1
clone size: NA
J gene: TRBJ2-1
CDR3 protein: CSVGETRKEGRAYNEQFF
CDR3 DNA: TGCAGCGTTGGAGAGACTAGAAAAGAGGGAAGGGCCTACAATGAGCAGTTCTTC

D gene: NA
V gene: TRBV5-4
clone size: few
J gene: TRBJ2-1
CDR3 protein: CASSPHYSSYNEQFF
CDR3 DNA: TGTGCCAGCAGCCCACACTATAGCTCCTACAATGAGCAGTTCTTC

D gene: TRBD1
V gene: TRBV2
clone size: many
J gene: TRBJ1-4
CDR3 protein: CASSEGTGSEKLFF
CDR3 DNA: TGTGCCAGCAGTGAGGGGACAGGGTCTGAAAAACTGTTTTTT

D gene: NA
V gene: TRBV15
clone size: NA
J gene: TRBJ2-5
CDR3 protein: CATRVKGEARETQYF
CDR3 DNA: TGTGCCACCAGGGTTAAGGGAGAGGCGAGAGAGACCCAGTACTTC

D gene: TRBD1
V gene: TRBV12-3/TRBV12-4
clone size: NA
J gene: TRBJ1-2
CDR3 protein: CASSPLRDRGLYGYTF
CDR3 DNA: TGTGCCAGCAGCCCGCTCCGGGACAGGGGGCTCTATGGCTACACCTTC

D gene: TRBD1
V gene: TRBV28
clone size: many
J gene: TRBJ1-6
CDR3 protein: CASSESGQVYNSPLHF
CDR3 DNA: TGTGCCAGCAGTGAAAGTGGACAGGTCTATAATTCACCCCTCCACTTT

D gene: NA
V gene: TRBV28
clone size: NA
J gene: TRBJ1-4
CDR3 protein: CATARDEKLFF
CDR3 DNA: TGTGCCACCGCCCGGGATGAAAAACTGTTTTTT

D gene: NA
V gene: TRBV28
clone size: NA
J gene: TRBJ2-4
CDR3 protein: CASKQLAKNIQYF
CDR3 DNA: TGTGCCAGCAAACAATTAGCCAAAAACATTCAGTACTTC

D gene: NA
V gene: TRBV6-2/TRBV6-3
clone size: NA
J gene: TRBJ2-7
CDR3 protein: CASSAGMSYEQYF
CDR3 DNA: TGTGCCAGCAGCGCGGGTATGTCCTACGAGCAGTACTTC

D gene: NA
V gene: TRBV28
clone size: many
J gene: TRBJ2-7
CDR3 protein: CASSLRGTEQYF
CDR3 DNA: TGTGCCAGCAGTCTTCGCGGGACTGAGCAGTACTTC

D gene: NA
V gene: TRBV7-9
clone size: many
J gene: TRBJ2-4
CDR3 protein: CASSPEGKNIQYF
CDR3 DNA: TGTGCCAGCAGCCCGGAGGGTAAAAACATTCAGTACTTC

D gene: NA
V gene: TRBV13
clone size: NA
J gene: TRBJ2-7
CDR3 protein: CASSLDGLSPGDEQYF
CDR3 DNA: TGTGCCAGCAGCTTAGATGGTCTCTCCCCCGGCGACGAGCAGTACTTC

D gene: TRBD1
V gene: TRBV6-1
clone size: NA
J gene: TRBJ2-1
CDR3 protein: CASTGQGGNEQFF
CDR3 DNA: TGTGCCAGCACGGGACAGGGGGGGAATGAGCAGTTCTTC

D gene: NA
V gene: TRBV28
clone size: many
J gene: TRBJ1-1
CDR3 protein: CASGRGGVATLLNTEAFF
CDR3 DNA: TGTGCCAGCGGGAGGGGGGGCGTCGCAACTTTACTGAACACTGAAGCTTTCTTT